The TCR beta chain under discussion was sequenced for a study of tumor-infiltrating lymphocytes in primary liver carcinoma. Study-level findings and limits: Only about 8-25% of top clones appeared in all five tumor regions.

Reverse transcription of roughly 0.45 ug total RNA with a constant-region primer produced TCR beta cDNA. ARM-PCR was slightly modified, and three nested multiplex PCR rounds with it gave rise to the TCR beta libraries. Investigators reported that the first two PCR rounds, at 10 cycles each, used TRBV1-TRBV30 forward primers with a C-beta reverse primer. From the multiplex PCR reads, TCRdb called clonotypes with MiXCR, one entry per CDR3 protein. The data show under 200,000 distinct CDR3 sequences, around four fifths seen once. Between about 17 and 34 mg of unsorted bulk tissue served as the source from which RNA and DNA were co-extracted. The authors sampled five separate regions per tumor. Germline V gene sequence: CDR1 GTSNPN, CDR2 SVGIG (reference sequence). This CDR3 is built from 14 residues. Remarks on this clonotype: Its antigen is not identified. An end of the junction differs from the germline gene, which may be a read error.

The chain is built from TRBV30 and TRBJ2-4; TRBD1 aligns across 9 bases. The origin of this receptor is a man aged 35 to 55 with primary liver carcinoma and hepatitis B virus infection. Sequencing was done on a sample of tumor tissue from primary liver carcinoma. CDR3: CAWSLLGTGTIQYF. CDR3 nucleotide sequence: TGTGCCTGGAGTTTACTCGGGACAGGGACCATTCAATACTTC.